This is a list of T cell receptor beta chains from one sample in a study of cytomegalovirus exposure and HLA in healthy donors. Sequencing was performed with immunoSEQ multiplex PCR; in TCRdb, only in-frame clones are kept and a portion is missing. Here the sample spans approximately 100,000 clones, approximately 68% being singletons. Sequences were obtained from PBMCs. These receptors were obtained from a woman aged 18-29 years in good health and CMV-seropositive. The conserved cysteine and the conserved F or W are not part of the CDR3 here. The D gene is left open where the match is weak.

v_gene: TRBV7-9
j_gene: TRBJ1-1
d_gene: TRBD1
CDR3aa: ASSLVLGQGTEAF

v_gene: TRBV30
j_gene: TRBJ2-5
d_gene: .
CDR3aa: AWSPGNSETQY

v_gene: TRBV19
j_gene: TRBJ2-1
d_gene: TRBD2
CDR3aa: ASSNLADTYNEQF

v_gene: TRBV7-9
j_gene: TRBJ1-1
d_gene: .
CDR3aa: ASSLLSDTEAF

v_gene: TRBV10-3
j_gene: TRBJ1-1
d_gene: .
CDR3aa: AISGQGLNTEAF

v_gene: TRBV30
j_gene: TRBJ2-7
d_gene: .
CDR3aa: AWTSDSYEQY

v_gene: TRBV19
j_gene: TRBJ2-7
d_gene: .
CDR3aa: ASSIVSGQAYEQY

v_gene: TRBV27
j_gene: TRBJ1-1
d_gene: TRBD1
CDR3aa: ASSLQGGTEAF

v_gene: TRBV2
j_gene: TRBJ2-1
d_gene: TRBD1
CDR3aa: ASRPPGQAYNEQF

v_gene: TRBV10-3
j_gene: TRBJ2-2
d_gene: .
CDR3aa: AISAVPTGELF

v_gene: TRBV5-4
j_gene: TRBJ2-7
d_gene: TRBD1
CDR3aa: ASRRTGNPYEQY

v_gene: TRBV7-8
j_gene: TRBJ1-2
d_gene: TRBD1
CDR3aa: ASSLATGDVSYGYT

v_gene: TRBV7-8
j_gene: TRBJ2-1
d_gene: TRBD2
CDR3aa: ASSLVETSVYNEQF

v_gene: TRBV19
j_gene: TRBJ2-1
d_gene: .
CDR3aa: ASSIVSNRDPTYNEQF

v_gene: TRBV27
j_gene: TRBJ2-4
d_gene: .
CDR3aa: ARGLAKNIQY

v_gene: TRBV6-5
j_gene: TRBJ2-7
d_gene: .
CDR3aa: ASSYTGPYEQY

v_gene: TRBV19
j_gene: TRBJ2-1
d_gene: TRBD2
CDR3aa: ASAGTSGRMPV

v_gene: TRBV7-9
j_gene: TRBJ2-2
d_gene: .
CDR3aa: ASSLRPFDTGELF

v_gene: TRBV10-3
j_gene: TRBJ2-7
d_gene: TRBD2
CDR3aa: AISEPAGAYEQY

v_gene: TRBV5-4
j_gene: TRBJ2-1
d_gene: .
CDR3aa: ASSRRLVGTNEQF

v_gene: TRBV18
j_gene: TRBJ1-1
d_gene: TRBD1
CDR3aa: ASSGTGRGSNTEAF

v_gene: TRBV19
j_gene: TRBJ1-5
d_gene: TRBD1
CDR3aa: ASRTQGVSNQPQH

v_gene: TRBV14
j_gene: TRBJ2-2
d_gene: .
CDR3aa: ASSQVAAENTGELF

v_gene: TRBV7-2
j_gene: TRBJ1-1
d_gene: TRBD1
CDR3aa: ASSLLTRDRVNTEAF

v_gene: TRBV7-9
j_gene: TRBJ2-1
d_gene: .
CDR3aa: ASSQGGDLAPNEQF

v_gene: TRBV28
j_gene: TRBJ2-7
d_gene: TRBD1
CDR3aa: ASSRTGASSYEQY

v_gene: TRBV30
j_gene: TRBJ2-1
d_gene: TRBD2
CDR3aa: AWSVPGTSHEQF